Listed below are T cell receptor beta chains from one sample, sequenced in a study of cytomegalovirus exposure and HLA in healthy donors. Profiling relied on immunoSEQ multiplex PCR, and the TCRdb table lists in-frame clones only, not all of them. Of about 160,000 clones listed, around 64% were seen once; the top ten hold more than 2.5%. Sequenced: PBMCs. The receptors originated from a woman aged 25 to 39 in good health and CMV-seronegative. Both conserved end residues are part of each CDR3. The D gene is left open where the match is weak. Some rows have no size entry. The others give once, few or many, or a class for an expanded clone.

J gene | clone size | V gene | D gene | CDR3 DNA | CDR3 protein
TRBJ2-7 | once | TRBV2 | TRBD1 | TGTGCCAGCAGGGACAGGGGCTACGAGCAGTACTTC | CASRDRGYEQYF
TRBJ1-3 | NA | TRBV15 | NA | TGTGCCACCAGCGAGGACAGCCGCCGTGTTGACACCATATATTTT | CATSEDSRRVDTIYF
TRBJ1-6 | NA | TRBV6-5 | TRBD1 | TGTGCCACCTCCGGGGACAGTGATAATTCACCCCTCCACTTT | CATSGDSDNSPLHF
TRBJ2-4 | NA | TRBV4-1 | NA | TGCGCCAGCAGCCAAGGGGGTAGTAGGGGCCCGCACTTC | CASSQGGSRGPHF
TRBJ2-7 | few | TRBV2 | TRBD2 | TGTGCCACCGACCCGGGACTAGCGTCATACGAGCAGTACTTC | CATDPGLASYEQYF
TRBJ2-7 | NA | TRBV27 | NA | TGTGCCAGCAGTTTGGTTGGCGGAAGATACGAGCAGTACTTC | CASSLVGGRYEQYF
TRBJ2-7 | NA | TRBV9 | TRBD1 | TGTGCCAGCAGCGGAGAACTTGGGACAGGCGGGGACGAGCAGTACTTC | CASSGELGTGGDEQYF
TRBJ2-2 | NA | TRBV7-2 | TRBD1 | TGTGCCAGCAGCTTGCAGGGGGCGAACACCGGGGAGCTGTTTTTT | CASSLQGANTGELFF
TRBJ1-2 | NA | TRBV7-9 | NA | TGTGCCAGCAGCTTAGGGGCAGATTCTAACTATGGCTACACCTTC | CASSLGADSNYGYTF
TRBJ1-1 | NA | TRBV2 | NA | TGTGCCAGCAGTGGGGGGGGTACAGAGAACACTGAAGCTTTCTTT | CASSGGGTENTEAFF
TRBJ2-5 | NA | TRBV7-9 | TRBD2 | TGTGCCAGCAGCTTAGTTGTCGGGAGGTTCTCCCAAGAGACCCAGTACTTC | CASSLVVGRFSQETQYF
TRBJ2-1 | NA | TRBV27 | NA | TGTGCCAGCAGTCCTTCGCCCGGGGTCTACAATGAGCAGTTCTTC | CASSPSPGVYNEQFF
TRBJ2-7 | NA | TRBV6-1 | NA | TGTGCCAGCACCAGACTCCCAGGGCCCTACGAGCAGTACTTC | CASTRLPGPYEQYF
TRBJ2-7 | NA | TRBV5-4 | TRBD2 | TGTGCCAGCAGTCGCCGTAGCGGGGCCGAGCAGTACTTC | CASSRRSGAEQYF